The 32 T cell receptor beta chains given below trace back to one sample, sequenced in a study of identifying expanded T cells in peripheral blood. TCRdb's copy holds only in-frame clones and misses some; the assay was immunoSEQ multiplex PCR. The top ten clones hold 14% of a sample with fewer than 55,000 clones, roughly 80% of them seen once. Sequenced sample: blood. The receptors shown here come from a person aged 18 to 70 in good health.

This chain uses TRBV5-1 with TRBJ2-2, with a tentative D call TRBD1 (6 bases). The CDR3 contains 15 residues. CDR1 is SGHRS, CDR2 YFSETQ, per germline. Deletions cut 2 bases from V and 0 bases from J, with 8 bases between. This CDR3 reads CASSFTGTNTGELFF. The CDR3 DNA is TGCGCCAGCAGCTTCACAGGGACGAACACCGGGGAGCTGTTTTTT.

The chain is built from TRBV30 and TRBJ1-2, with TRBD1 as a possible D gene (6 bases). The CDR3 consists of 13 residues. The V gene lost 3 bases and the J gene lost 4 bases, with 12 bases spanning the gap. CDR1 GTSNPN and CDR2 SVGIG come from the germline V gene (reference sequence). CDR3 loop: CAWSLQGSYGYTF. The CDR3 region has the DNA TGTGCCTGGAGCCTACAGGGCAGCTATGGCTACACCTTC.

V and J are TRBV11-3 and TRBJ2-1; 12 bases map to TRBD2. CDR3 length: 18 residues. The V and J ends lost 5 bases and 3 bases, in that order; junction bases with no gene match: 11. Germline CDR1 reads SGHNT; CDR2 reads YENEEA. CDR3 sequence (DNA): TGTGCCAGCAGCGGGCTAGCGGGAGGGCCCGTGGACTACAATGAGCAGTTCTTC. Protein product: CASSGLAGGPVDYNEQFF.

The CDR3 bases are TGTGCCAGATCCCCCGCCTCCTCTAGCGGGAAATGCGAGCAGTACTTC. Its translation: CARSPASSSGKCEQYF. J is TRBJ2-7 and V is TRBV19; 9 bases match TRBD2. The CDR3 length is 16 residues. Germline V gene data show CDR1 as LNHDA and CDR2 as SQIVND (reference sequence). With V trimmed by 9 bases and J by 6 bases, 18 bases remained unmatched.

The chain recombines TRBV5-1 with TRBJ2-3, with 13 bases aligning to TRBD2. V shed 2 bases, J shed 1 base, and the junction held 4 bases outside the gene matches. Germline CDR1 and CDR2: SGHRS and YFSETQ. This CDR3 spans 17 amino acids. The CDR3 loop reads CASSLGLAGAGTDTQYF. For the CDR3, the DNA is TGCGCCAGCAGCTTAGGACTAGCGGGGGCCGGCACAGATACGCAGTATTTT.

In DNA, the CDR3 is TGTGCCAGCAGTGCATCAAGGGACAAGCCCGCCGGCTACACCTTC. Its protein product is CASSASRDKPAGYTF. The V and J genes are TRBV6-5 and TRBJ1-2, with D maybe TRBD1 (6 bases). CDR3 length: 15 residues. Germline CDR1 and CDR2: MNHEY and SVGAGI. The germline V and J ends were trimmed by 5 bases and 8 bases, with 21 bases remaining between them.

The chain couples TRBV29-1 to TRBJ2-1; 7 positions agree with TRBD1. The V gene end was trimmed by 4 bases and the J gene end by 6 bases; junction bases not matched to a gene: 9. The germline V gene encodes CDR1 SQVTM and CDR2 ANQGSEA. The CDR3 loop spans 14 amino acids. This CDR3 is CSVGRQGEGNEQFF. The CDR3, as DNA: TGCAGCGTTGGCCGACAGGGAGAGGGCAATGAGCAGTTCTTC.

The CDR3 sequence is CASRPGAVSFTDTQYF. Written as DNA, the CDR3 is TGCGCCAGCAGGCCGGGCGCGGTCTCTTTCACAGATACGCAGTATTTT. The J gene is TRBJ2-3, the V gene TRBV5-1; D remains ambiguous. The ends were cut back, 5 bases at V and 2 bases at J, with 18 bases in the middle. The CDR3 runs to 16 residues. Germline CDR1 is SGHRS and CDR2 is YFSETQ.

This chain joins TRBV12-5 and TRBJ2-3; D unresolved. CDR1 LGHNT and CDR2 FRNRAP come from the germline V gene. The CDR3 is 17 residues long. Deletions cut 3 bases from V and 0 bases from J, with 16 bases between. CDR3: CASGLGRRPTSTDTQYF. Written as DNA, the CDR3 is TGTGCTAGTGGTTTAGGACGGAGACCGACTAGCACAGATACGCAGTATTTT.

The CDR3 DNA sequence: TGTGCCAGTAGTATAGAATGGAGTAGCGGGGTGGAGACCCAGTACTTC. Translation: CASSIEWSSGVETQYF. J is TRBJ2-5 and V is TRBV19; 8 nucleotides match TRBD2. The length of the CDR3 is 16 residues. Trimming cost V 0 bases and J 5 bases; bases outside gene matches: 8. Germline CDR1 is LNHDA and CDR2 is SQIVND (reference sequence).

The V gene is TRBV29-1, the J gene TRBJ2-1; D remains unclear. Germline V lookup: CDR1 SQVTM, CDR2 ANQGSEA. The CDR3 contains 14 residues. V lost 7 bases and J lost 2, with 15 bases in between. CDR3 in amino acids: CSGLSRKTYNEQFF. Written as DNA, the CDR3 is TGCAGCGGTCTTTCCAGGAAGACCTACAATGAGCAGTTCTTC.

CDR3 DNA: TGTGCCAGCAGCAAAGCTGCCAGGGAGACCCAGTACTTC. Translating gives CASSKAARETQYF. The chain employs TRBV11-3 and TRBJ2-5; D call uncertain. The CDR3 runs 13 residues. Germline V CDR1 and CDR2: SGHNT, YENEEA. V dropped 5 bases and J dropped 5 bases, with 12 bases sitting between them.

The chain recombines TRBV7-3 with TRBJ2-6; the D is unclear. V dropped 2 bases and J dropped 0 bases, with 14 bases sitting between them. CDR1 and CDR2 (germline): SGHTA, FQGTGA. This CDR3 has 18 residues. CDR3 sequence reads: CASSLFGRQDSGANVLTF. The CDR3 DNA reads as TGTGCCAGCAGCTTATTTGGCAGGCAAGACTCTGGGGCCAACGTCCTGACTTTC.

The CDR3 is CASSLVPLGRVYGYTF. Here the CDR3 DNA reads TGTGCCAGCAGCTTAGTTCCCTTGGGTAGGGTCTATGGCTACACCTTC. The genes are TRBV7-9 and TRBJ1-2; no definite D call. Trimming removed 1 base from V and 4 bases from J, with 16 bases in between. The CDR3 is 16 residues long. Germline V CDR1 and CDR2: SEHNR, FQNEAQ (reference sequence).

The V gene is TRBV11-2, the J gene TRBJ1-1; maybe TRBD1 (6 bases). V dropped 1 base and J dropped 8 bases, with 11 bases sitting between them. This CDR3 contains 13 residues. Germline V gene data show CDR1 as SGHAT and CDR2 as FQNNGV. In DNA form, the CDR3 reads TGTGCCAGCAGCTTAGGGAGGACAGAGGAAGCTTTCTTT. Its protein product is CASSLGRTEEAFF.

Here the CDR3 DNA reads TGTGCCAGCAGTCAACGTTCGGCAGGGGGCACGAACACCGGGGAGCTGTTTTTT. Encoded protein: CASSQRSAGGTNTGELFF. J is TRBJ2-2 and V is TRBV7-2, with TRBD1 matching 8 bases. Germline V lookup: CDR1 SGHTA, CDR2 FQGNSA. CDR3 length: 18 amino acids. Trimming cost V 6 bases and J 0 bases; bases outside gene matches: 12. Variable domain in full (rest from reference TRBV7-2 and TRBJ2-2): GAGVSQSPSNKVTEKGKDVELRCDPISGHTALYWYRQSLGQGLEFLIYFQGNSAPDKSGLPSDRFSAERTGGSVSTLTIQRTQQEDSAVYLCASSQRSAGGTNTGELFFGEGSRLTVL.

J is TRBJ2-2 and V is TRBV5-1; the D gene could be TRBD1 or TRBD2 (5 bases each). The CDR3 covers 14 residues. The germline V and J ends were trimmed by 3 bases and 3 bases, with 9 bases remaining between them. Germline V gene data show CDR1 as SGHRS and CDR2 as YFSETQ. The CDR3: CASSWDPYTGELFF. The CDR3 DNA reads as TGCGCCAGCAGCTGGGACCCTTACACCGGGGAGCTGTTTTTT.

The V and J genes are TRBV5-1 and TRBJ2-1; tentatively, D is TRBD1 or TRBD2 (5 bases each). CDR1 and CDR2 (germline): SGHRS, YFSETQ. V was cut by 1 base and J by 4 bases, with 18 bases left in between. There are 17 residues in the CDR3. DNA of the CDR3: TGCGCCAGCAGCTTGACTGGGACCCAAAAATCATACAATGAGCAGTTCTTC. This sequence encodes CASSLTGTQKSYNEQFF. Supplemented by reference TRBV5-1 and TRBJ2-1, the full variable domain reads KAGVTQTPRYLIKTRGQQVTLSCSPISGHRSVSWYQQTPGQGLQFLFEYFSETQRNKGNFPGRFSGRQFSNSRSEMNVSTLELGDSALYLCASSLTGTQKSYNEQFFGPGTRLTVL.

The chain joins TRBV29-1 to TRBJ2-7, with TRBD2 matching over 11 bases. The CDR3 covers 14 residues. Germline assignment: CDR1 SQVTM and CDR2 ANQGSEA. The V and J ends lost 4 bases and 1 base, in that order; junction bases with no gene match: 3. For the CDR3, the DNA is TGCAGCGTTGGGGGGACTAGCGGATCCTACGAGCAGTACTTC. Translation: CSVGGTSGSYEQYF.

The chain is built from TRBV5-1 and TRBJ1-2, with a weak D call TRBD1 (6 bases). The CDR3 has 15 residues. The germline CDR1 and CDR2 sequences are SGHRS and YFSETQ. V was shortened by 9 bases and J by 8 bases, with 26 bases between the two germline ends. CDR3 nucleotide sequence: TGCGCCACCCAGGGCTCCCCAGGGGCGCCTGAAGGCTACACCTTC. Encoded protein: CATQGSPGAPEGYTF.

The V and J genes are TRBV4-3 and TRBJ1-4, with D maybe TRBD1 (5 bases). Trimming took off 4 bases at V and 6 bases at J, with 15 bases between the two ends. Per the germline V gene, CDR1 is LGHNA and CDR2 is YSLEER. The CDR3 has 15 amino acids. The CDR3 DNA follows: TGCGCCAGCAGCCCAAAGGGACGTTATGATGAAAAACTGTTTTTT. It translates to CASSPKGRYDEKLFF.

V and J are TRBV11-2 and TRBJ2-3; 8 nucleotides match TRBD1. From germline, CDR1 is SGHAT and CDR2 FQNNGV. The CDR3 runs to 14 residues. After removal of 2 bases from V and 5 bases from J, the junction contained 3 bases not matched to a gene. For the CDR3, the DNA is TGTGCCAGCAGCTTACAGACAGGGGAAGATACGCAGTATTTT. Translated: CASSLQTGEDTQYF.

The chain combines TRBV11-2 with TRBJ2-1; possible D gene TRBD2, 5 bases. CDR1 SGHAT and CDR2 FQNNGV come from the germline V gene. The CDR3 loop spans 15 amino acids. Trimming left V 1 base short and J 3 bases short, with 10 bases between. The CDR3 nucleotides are TGTGCCAGCAGCTTAGGCCTAGCTCGCTACAATGAGCAGTTCTTC. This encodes CASSLGLARYNEQFF.

The CDR3, as DNA: TGTGCCAGCAGTCCCCTGACAGGCCGTAATGAAAAACTGTTTTTT. It is translated as CASSPLTGRNEKLFF. The genes are TRBV27 and TRBJ1-4, with D maybe TRBD1 (6 bases). The CDR3 runs to 15 residues. Germline CDR1 is MNHEY and CDR2 is SMNVEV (reference sequence). With 5 bases removed from V and 4 bases from J, the gap between germline ends came to 14 bases. Drawing the rest from reference TRBV27 and TRBJ1-4, the complete variable domain is EAQVTQNPRYLITVTGKKLTVTCSQNMNHEYMSWYRQDPGLGLRQIYYSMNVEVTDKGDVPEGYKVSRKEKRNFPLILESPSPNQTSLYFCASSPLTGRNEKLFFGSGTQLSVL.

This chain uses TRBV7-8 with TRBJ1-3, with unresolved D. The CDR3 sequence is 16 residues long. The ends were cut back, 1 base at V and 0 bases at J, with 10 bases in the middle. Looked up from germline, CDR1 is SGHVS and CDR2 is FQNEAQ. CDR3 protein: CASSLGGRNSGNTIYF. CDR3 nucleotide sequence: TGTGCCAGCAGCTTAGGAGGACGGAACTCTGGAAACACCATATATTTT.

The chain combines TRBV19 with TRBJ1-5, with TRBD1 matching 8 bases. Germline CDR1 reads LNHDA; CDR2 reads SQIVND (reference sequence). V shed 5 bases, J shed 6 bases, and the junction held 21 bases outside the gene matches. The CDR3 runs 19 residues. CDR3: CASSSRSGTGRGKGQPQHF. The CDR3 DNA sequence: TGTGCCAGTAGTTCGAGAAGCGGGACAGGAAGGGGGAAGGGTCAGCCCCAGCATTTT.

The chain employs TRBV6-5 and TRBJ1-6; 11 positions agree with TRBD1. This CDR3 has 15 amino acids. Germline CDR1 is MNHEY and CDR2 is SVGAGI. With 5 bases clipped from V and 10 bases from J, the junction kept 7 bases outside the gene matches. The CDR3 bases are TGTGCCAGCAGTGGACAGGGGGCGGGTGGATCACCCCTCCACTTT. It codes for CASSGQGAGGSPLHF.

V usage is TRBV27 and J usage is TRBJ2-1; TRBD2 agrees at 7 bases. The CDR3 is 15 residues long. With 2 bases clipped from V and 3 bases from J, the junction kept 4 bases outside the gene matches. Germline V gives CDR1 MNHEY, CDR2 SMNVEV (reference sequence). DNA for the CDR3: TGTGCCAGCAGTTTAGTGAGCGGGGACTACAATGAGCAGTTCTTC. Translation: CASSLVSGDYNEQFF.

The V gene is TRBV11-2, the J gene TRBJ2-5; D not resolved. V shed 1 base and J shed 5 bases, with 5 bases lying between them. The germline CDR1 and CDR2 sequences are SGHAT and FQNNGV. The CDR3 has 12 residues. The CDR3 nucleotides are TGTGCCAGCAGCTTAGTCCGGGAGACCCAGTACTTC. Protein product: CASSLVRETQYF.

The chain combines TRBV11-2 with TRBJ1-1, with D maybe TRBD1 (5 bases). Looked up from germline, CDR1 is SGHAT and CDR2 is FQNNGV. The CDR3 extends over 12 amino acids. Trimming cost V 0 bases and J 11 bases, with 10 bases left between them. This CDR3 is CASSLDRDEAFF. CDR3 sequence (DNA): TGTGCCAGCAGCTTAGACAGGGACGAGGCTTTCTTT.

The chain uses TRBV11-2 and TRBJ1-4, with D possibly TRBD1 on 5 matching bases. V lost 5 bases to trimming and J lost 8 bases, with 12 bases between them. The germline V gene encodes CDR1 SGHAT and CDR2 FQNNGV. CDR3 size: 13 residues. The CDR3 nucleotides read TGTGCCAGCAGCGTAGCAGGGATAGAAAAACTGTTTTTT. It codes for CASSVAGIEKLFF.

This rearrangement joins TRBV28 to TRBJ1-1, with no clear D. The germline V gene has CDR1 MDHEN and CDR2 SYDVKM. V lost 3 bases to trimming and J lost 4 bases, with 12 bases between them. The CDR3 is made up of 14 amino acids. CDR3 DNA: TGTGCCAGCAGTTTCGGCCCAGGTTTCACTGAAGCTTTCTTT. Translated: CASSFGPGFTEAFF.